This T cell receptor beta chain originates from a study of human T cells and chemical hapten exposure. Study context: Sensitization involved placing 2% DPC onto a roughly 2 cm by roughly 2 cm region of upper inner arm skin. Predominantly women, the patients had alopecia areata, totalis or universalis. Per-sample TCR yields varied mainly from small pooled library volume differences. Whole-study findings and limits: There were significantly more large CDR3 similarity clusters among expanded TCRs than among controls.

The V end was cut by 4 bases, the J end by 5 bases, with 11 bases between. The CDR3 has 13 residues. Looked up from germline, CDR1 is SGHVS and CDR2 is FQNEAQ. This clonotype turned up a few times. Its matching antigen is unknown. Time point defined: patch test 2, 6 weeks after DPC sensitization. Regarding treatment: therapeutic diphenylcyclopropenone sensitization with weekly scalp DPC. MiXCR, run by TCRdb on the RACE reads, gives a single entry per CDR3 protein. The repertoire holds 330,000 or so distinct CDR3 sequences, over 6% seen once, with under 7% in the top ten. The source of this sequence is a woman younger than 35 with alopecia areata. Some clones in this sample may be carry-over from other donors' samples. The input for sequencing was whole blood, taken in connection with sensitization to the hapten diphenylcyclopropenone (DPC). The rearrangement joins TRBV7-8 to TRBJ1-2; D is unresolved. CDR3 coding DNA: TGTGCCAGCAGCTCCAGACCGATATATGGCTACACCTTC. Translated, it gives CASSSRPIYGYTF.